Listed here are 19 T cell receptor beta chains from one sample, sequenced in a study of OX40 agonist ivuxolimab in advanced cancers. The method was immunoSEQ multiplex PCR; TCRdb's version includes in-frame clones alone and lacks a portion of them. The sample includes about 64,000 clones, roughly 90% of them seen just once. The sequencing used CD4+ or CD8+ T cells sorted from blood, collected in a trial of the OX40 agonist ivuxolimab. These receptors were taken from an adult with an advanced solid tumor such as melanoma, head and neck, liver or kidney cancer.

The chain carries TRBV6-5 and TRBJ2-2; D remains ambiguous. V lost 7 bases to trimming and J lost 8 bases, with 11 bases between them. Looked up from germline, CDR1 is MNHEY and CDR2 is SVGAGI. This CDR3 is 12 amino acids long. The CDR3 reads CASTRVPGELFF. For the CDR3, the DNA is TGTGCCAGCACCCGAGTCCCGGGGGAGCTGTTTTTT.

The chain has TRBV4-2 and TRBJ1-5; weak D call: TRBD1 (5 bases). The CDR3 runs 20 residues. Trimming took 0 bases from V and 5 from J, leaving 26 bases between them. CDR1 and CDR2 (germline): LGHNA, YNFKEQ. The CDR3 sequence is CASSQDRGAGGLVTDQPQHF. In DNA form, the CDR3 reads TGTGCCAGCAGCCAAGATAGGGGCGCAGGCGGGCTCGTTACTGATCAGCCCCAGCATTTT.

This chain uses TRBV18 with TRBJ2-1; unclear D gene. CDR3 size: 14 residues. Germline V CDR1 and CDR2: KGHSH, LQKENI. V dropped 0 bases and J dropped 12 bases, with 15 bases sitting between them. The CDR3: CASSPPASTETQFF. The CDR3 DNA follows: TGTGCCAGCTCACCACCGGCTAGTACTGAGACGCAGTTCTTC.

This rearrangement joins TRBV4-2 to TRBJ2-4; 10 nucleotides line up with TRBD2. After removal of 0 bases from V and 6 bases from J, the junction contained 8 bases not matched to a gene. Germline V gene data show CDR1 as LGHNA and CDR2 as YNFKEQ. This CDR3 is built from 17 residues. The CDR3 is CASSQDLAGVSGNIQYF. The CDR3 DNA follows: TGTGCCAGCAGCCAAGATCTAGCGGGAGTCTCAGGAAACATTCAGTACTTC.

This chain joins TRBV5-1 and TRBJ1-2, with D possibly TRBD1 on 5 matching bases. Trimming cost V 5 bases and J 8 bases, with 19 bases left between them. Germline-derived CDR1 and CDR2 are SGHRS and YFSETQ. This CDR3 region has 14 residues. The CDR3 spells CASSVGGLGEGYTF. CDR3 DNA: TGCGCCAGCAGTGTCGGCGGACTGGGGGAGGGCTACACCTTC.

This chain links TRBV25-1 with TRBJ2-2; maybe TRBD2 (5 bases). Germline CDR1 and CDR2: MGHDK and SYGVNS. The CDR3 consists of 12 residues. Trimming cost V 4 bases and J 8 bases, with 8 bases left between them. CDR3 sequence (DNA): TGTGCCAGCAGTGTCGGGGTAGGGGAGCTGTTTTTT. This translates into CASSVGVGELFF.

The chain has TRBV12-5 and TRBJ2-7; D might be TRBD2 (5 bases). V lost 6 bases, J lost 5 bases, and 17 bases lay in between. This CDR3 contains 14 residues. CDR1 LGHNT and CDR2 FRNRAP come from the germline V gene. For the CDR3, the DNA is TGTGCTAGTGGAGGCGCCACGGAGGTCAACGAGCAGTACTTC. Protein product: CASGGATEVNEQYF. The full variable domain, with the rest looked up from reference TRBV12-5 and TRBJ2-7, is DARVTQTPRHKVTEMGQEVTMRCQPILGHNTVFWYRQTMMQGLELLAYFRNRAPLDDSGMPKDRFSAEMPDATLATLKIQPSEPRDSAVYFCASGGATEVNEQYFGPGTRLTVT.

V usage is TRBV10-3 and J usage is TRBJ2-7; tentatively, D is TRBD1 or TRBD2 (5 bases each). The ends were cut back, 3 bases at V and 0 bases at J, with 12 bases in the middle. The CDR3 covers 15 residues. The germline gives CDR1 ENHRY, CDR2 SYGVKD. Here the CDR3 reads CAISEPGTASYEQYF. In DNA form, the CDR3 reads TGTGCCATCAGTGAACCCGGGACGGCCTCCTACGAGCAGTACTTC.

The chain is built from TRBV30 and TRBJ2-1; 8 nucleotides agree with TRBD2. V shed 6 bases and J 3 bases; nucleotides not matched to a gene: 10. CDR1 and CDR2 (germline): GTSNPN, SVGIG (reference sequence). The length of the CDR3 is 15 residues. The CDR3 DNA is TGTGCCTGCCCGAAGGGACTAGTGGGCTACAATGAGCAGTTCTTC. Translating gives CACPKGLVGYNEQFF.

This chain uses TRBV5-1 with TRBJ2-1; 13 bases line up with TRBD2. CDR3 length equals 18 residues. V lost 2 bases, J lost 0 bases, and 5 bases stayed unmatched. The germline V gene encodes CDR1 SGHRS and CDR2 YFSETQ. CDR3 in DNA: TGCGCCAGCAGCTTCCCGGGACTAGCGGGAAACTCCTACAATGAGCAGTTCTTC. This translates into CASSFPGLAGNSYNEQFF.

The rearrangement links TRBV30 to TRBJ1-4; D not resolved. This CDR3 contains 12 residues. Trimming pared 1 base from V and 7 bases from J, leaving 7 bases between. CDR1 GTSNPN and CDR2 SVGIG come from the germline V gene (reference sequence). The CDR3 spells CAWSGGGEKLFF. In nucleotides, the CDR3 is TGTGCCTGGAGTGGGGGTGGTGAAAAACTGTTTTTT. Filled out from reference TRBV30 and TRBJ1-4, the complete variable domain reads SQTIHQWPATLVQPVGSPLSLECTVEGTSNPNLYWYRQAAGRGLQLLFYSVGIGQISSEVPQNLSASRPQDRQFILSSKKLLLSDSGFYLCAWSGGGEKLFFGSGTQLSVL.

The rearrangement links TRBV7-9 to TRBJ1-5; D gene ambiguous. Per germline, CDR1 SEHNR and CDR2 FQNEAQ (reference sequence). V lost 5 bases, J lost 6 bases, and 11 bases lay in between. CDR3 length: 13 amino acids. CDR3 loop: CASSNSQFQPQHF. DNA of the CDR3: TGTGCCAGCAGCAACTCACAGTTTCAGCCCCAGCATTTT.

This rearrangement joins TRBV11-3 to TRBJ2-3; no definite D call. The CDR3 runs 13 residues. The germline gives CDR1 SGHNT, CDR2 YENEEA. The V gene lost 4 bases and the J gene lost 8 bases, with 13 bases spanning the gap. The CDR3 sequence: CASSSDFSGTQYF. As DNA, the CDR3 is TGTGCCAGCAGCTCTGACTTCTCTGGTACGCAGTATTTT.

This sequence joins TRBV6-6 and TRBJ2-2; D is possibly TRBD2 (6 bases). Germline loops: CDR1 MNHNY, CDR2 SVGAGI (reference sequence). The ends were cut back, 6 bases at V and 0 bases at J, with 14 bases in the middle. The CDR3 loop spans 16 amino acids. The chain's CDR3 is CASRQTLATNTGELFF. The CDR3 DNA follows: TGTGCCAGCAGGCAAACACTAGCAACGAACACCGGGGAGCTGTTTTTT.

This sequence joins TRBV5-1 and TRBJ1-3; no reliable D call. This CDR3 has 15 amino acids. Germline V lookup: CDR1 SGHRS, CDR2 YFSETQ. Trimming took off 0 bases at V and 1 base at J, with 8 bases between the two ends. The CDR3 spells CASSLGSGSGNTIYF. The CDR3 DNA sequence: TGCGCCAGCAGCTTGGGGTCGGGTTCTGGAAACACCATATATTTT.

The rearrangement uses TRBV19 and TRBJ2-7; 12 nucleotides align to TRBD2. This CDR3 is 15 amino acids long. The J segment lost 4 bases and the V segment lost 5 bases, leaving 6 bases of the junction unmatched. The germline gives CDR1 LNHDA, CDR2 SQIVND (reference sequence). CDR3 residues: CASSPLAGGPYEQYF. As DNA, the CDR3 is TGTGCCAGTAGTCCCCTAGCGGGAGGGCCGTACGAGCAGTACTTC.

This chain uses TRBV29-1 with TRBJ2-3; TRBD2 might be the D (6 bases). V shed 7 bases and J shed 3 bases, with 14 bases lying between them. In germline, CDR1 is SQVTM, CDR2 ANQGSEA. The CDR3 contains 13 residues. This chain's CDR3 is CSAGGAGTDTQYF. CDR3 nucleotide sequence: TGCAGCGCCGGAGGGGCGGGAACAGATACGCAGTATTTT.

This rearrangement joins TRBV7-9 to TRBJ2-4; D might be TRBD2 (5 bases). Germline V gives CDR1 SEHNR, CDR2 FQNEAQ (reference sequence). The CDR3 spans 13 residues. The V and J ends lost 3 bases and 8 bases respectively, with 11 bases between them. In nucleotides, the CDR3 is TGTGCCAGCAGCTTCTCAGGAGGTGACATTCAGTACTTC. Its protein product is CASSFSGGDIQYF.

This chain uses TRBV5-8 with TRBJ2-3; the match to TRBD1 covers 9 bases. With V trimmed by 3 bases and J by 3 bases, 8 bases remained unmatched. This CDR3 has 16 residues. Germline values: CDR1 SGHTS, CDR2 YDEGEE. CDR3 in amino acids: CASSWGTGTQTDTQYF. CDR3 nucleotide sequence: TGTGCCAGCAGCTGGGGGACAGGGACCCAAACAGATACGCAGTATTTT.